A single T cell receptor beta chain is shown here with its context. The antigen is unknown. Isolated RNA was reverse transcribed into cDNA used as the sequencing template. Generated by immunoSEQ multiplex PCR, the TCRdb table keeps only in-frame clones and is missing some. Of about 74,000 clones in the sample, 29% were seen once. This entry is derived from a study of CD8+ T cells in alopecia areata. Study conclusions and caveats: Resident alphabeta T-cell populations of normal skin are likewise subject to sequencing in scalp samples.

Treatment meaning: oral pan-JAK inhibitor, 5-10 mg twice daily. The CDR3 is 14 residues long. The V gene end was trimmed by 6 bases and the J gene end by 3 bases; junction bases not matched to a gene: 6. Germline V CDR1 and CDR2: SGHAT, FQNNGV. Specimen: CD8+ T cells sorted from blood, collected at week 4, from a patient treated with tofacitinib. The clonotype was recovered from a human donor with alopecia areata. The V gene is TRBV11-2, the J gene TRBJ1-1; 8 bases are shared with TRBD1. DNA of the CDR3: TGTGCCAGCAGGGCACAGGGGGGGGACACTGAAGCTTTCTTT. Translated, it gives CASRAQGGDTEAFF.